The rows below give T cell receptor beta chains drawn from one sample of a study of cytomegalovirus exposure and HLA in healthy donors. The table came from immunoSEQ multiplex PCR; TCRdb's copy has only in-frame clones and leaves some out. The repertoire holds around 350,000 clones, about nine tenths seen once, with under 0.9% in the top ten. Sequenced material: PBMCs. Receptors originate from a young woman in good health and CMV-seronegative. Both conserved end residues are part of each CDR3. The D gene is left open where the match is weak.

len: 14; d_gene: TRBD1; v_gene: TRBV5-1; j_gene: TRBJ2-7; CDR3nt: TGCGCCAGCAGCCCGACCGGGACAGCCTACGAGCAGTACTTC; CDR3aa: CASSPTGTAYEQYF
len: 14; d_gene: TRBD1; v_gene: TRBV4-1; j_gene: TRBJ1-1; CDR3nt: TGCGCCAGCAGCCATAGGACAGGGGTAACTGAAGCTTTCTTT; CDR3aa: CASSHRTGVTEAFF
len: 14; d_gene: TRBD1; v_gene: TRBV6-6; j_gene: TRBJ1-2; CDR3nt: TGTGCCAGCAGTCCGGGACAGGTTAAATATGGCTACACCTTC; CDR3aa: CASSPGQVKYGYTF
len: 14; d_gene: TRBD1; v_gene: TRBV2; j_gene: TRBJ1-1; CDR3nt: TGTGCCAGCAGTGGACAGGGGATTAACACTGAAGCTTTCTTT; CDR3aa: CASSGQGINTEAFF
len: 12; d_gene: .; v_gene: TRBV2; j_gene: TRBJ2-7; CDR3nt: TGTGCAGGGGGGGCGTACACCTACGAGCAGTACTTC; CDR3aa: CAGGAYTYEQYF
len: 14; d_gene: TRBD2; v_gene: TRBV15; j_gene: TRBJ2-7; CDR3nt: TGTGCCACCAGCAGAGATCGGGCGGGGGGCGAGCAGTACTTC; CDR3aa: CATSRDRAGGEQYF
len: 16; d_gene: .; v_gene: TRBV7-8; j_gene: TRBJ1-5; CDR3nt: TGTGCCAGCAGCTCTATCCGGGACAAGGGTTTTCAGCCCCAGCATTTT; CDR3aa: CASSSIRDKGFQPQHF
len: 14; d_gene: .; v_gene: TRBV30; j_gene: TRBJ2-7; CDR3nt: TGTGCCTGGAGTTCAACCGGGAGCTCTGACGAGCAGTACTTC; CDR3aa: CAWSSTGSSDEQYF
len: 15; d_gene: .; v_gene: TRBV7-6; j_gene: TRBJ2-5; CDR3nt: TGTGCCAGCAGCTTATCTGGGAGTCTGCTCGGGACCCAGTACTTC; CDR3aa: CASSLSGSLLGTQYF
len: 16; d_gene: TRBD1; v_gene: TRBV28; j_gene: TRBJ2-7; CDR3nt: TGTGCCAGCAGTCTGACAGGGGGCTTATTCCAGGTCGAGCAGTACTTC; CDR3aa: CASSLTGGLFQVEQYF
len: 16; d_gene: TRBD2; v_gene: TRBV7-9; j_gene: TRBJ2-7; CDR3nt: TGTGCCAGCAGCTCCATAGCGGGGGGGCCGGTTTACGAGCAGTACTTC; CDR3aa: CASSSIAGGPVYEQYF
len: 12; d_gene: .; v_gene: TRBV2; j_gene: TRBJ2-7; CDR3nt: TGTGCCAGCAGTGCGTATACTTACGAGCAGTACTTC; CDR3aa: CASSAYTYEQYF
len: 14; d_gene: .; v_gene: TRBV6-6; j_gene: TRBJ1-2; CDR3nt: TGTGCCAGCAGTGGCAGGGCACTTAACTATGGCTACACCTTC; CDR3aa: CASSGRALNYGYTF
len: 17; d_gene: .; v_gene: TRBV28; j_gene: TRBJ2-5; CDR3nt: TGTGCCAGCAGTTCCCACCTTAGCGGGACAGGGCAAGAGACCCAGTACTTC; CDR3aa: CASSSHLSGTGQETQYF
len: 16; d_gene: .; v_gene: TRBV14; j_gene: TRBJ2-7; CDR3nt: TGTGCCAGCAGCCAAGGCCGGTATAAGAGCTCCTACGAGCAGTACTTC; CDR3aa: CASSQGRYKSSYEQYF
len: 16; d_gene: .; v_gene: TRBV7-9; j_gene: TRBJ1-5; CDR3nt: TGTGCCAGCAGCTTAGATACAGCGGGGGCCGTCCAGCCCCAGCATTTT; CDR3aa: CASSLDTAGAVQPQHF